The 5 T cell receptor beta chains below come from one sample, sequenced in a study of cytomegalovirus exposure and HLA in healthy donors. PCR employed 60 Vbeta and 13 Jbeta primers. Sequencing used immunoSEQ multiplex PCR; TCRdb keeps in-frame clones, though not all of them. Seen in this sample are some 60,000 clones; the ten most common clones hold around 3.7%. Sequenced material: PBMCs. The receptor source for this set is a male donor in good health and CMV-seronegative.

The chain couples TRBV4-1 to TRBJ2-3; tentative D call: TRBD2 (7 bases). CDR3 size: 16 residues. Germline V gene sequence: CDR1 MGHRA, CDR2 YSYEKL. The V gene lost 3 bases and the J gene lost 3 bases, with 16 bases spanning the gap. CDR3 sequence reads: CASSHPMGGATDTQYF. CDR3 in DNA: TGCGCCAGCAGCCACCCCATGGGGGGGGCGACAGATACGCAGTATTTT.

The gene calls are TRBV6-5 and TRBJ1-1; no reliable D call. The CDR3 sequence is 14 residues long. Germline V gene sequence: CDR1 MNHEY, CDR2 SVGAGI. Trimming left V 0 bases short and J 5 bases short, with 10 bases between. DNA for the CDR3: TGTGCCAGCAGTTACTCCCTCGGCGGAACTGAAGCTTTCTTT. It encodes CASSYSLGGTEAFF.

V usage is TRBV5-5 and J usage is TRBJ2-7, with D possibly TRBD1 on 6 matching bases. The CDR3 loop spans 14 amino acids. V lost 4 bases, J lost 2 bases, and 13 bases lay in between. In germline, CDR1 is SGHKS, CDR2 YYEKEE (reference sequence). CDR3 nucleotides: TGTGCCAGCAGCACCGGACAGCCCGCCTACGAGCAGTACTTC. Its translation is CASSTGQPAYEQYF.

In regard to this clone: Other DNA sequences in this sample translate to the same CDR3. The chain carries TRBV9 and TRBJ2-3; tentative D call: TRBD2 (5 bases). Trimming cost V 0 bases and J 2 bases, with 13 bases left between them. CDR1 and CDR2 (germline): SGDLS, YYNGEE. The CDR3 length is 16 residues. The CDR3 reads CASSVGLGANTDTQYF. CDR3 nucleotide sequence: TGTGCCAGCAGCGTAGGGCTGGGAGCTAACACAGATACGCAGTATTTT. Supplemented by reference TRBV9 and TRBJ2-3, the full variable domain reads DSGVTQTPKHLITATGQRVTLRCSPRSGDLSVYWYQQSLDQGLQFLIQYYNGEERAKGNILERFSAQQFPDLHSELNLSSLELGDSALYFCASSVGLGANTDTQYFGPGTRLTVL.

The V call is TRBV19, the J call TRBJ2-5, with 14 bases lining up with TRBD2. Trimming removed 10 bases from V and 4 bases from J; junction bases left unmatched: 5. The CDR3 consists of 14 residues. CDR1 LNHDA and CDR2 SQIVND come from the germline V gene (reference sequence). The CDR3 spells CATGLAGELETQYF. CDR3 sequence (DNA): TGTGCCACGGGACTAGCGGGAGAATTAGAGACCCAGTACTTC.